This T cell receptor beta chain originates from a study of blood T cell repertoires in COVID-19. Study as a whole: The United States, Italy and Spain supplied acute and convalescent COVID-19 samples. Sources were T cells, B-cell-depleted T cells, or PBMCs; the material itself was cDNA or gDNA.

The Seattle patients joined while their infection was active and were tracked longitudinally afterward. Between the trimmed V and J ends, which lost 3 bases and 0 bases, there was a span of 11 bases. The CDR3 totals 16 residues. Germline loops: CDR1 MNHEY, CDR2 SMNVEV (reference sequence). In the study's own analysis: Nucleated cell number was recorded as an estimate derived from reference gene primer amplification. Assay used: immunoSEQ multiplex PCR; TCRdb lists only in-frame clones, some missing. Clonal size and the V and J genes are those of that table, whereas D and trimming came from the DNA. The sample includes about 100,000 clones, 90% of them seen just once.

The clonotype originates from a man aged 18-30 years with COVID-19, enrolled during active disease. Specimen: peripheral blood. The chain recombines TRBV27 with TRBJ2-2; unclear D gene. This chain's CDR3 is CASSLMGRTNTGELFF. The CDR3, as DNA: TGTGCCAGCAGTTTGATGGGCAGGACGAACACCGGGGAGCTGTTTTTT.